Listed below are T cell receptor beta chains from one sample, sequenced in a study of T cells in Graves' hyperthyroidism and ophthalmopathy. TCRdb re-called the multiplex PCR reads with MiXCR, one entry per CDR3 protein. Among around 500,000 distinct CDR3 sequences, under 25% were seen once, and the ten largest hold about 49%. Input material: blood. Receptors originate from a woman in her 70s with Graves' ophthalmopathy. The CDR3 runs from the conserved cysteine through the conserved F or W. A D gene is named only where the DNA matches it firmly. Only part of the rows carry a size: once, few, many, or a class if the clone is expanded.

clone_size: NA
v_call: TRBV9
d_call: TRBD1
j_call: TRBJ1-1
cdr3_aa: CVSSLTGGAEAFF
cdr3_nt: TGTGTCAGCAGCCTTACAGGGGGGGCTGAAGCTTTCTTT

clone_size: few
v_call: TRBV19
d_call: TRBD2
j_call: TRBJ2-3
cdr3_aa: CATETSGRAGDTQYF
cdr3_nt: TGTGCCACCGAGACTAGCGGGAGGGCTGGAGATACGCAGTATTTT

clone_size: NA
v_call: TRBV6-1
d_call: NA
j_call: TRBJ1-6
cdr3_aa: CASSEEQGRSSPLHF
cdr3_nt: TGTGCCAGCAGTGAAGAGCAGGGGCGAAGTTCACCCCTCCACTTT

clone_size: NA
v_call: TRBV20-1
d_call: TRBD2
j_call: TRBJ2-1
cdr3_aa: CSASSSGSYNEQFF
cdr3_nt: TGCAGTGCTAGTAGTAGCGGGAGCTACAATGAGCAGTTCTTC

clone_size: NA
v_call: TRBV20-1
d_call: NA
j_call: TRBJ1-3
cdr3_aa: CSARGAAGNTIYF
cdr3_nt: TGCAGTGCTAGGGGGGCCGCTGGAAACACCATATATTTT

clone_size: NA
v_call: TRBV5-6
d_call: NA
j_call: TRBJ2-3
cdr3_aa: CATHVGRGDTQYF
cdr3_nt: TGTGCCACCCACGTGGGGCGAGGTGATACGCAGTATTTT

clone_size: NA
v_call: TRBV6-1
d_call: NA
j_call: TRBJ1-5
cdr3_aa: CASSAIWGGNQPQHF
cdr3_nt: TGTGCCAGCAGCGCCATCTGGGGCGGCAATCAGCCCCAGCATTTT

clone_size: many
v_call: TRBV9
d_call: NA
j_call: TRBJ1-3
cdr3_aa: CASSSGTRSGNTIYF
cdr3_nt: TGTGCCAGCAGCTCCGGGACACGCTCTGGAAACACCATATATTTT

clone_size: few
v_call: TRBV18
d_call: NA
j_call: TRBJ2-1
cdr3_aa: CASSPPRLSSYNEQFF
cdr3_nt: TGTGCCAGCTCACCCCCCAGATTAAGCTCCTACAATGAGCAGTTCTTC

clone_size: NA
v_call: TRBV5-6
d_call: NA
j_call: TRBJ2-3
cdr3_aa: CASSWLTGATDTQYF
cdr3_nt: TGTGCCAGCAGCTGGTTGACAGGAGCCACAGATACGCAGTATTTT

clone_size: many
v_call: TRBV6-1
d_call: NA
j_call: TRBJ2-2
cdr3_aa: CASAVPGTGELFF
cdr3_nt: TGTGCCAGCGCCGTTCCAGGCACCGGGGAGCTGTTTTTT

clone_size: NA
v_call: TRBV27
d_call: TRBD2
j_call: TRBJ2-7
cdr3_aa: CAAGELDRSALEQYF
cdr3_nt: TGTGCCGCGGGGGAGCTAGACAGAAGCGCCCTGGAGCAGTACTTC

clone_size: NA
v_call: TRBV20-1
d_call: TRBD2
j_call: TRBJ2-1
cdr3_aa: CSAVKLAGADEQFF
cdr3_nt: TGCAGTGCTGTGAAACTAGCGGGGGCAGATGAGCAGTTCTTC

clone_size: few
v_call: TRBV5-1
d_call: NA
j_call: TRBJ1-1
cdr3_aa: CASSLRELKNTEAFF
cdr3_nt: TGCGCCAGCAGCCTCCGGGAACTAAAGAACACTGAAGCTTTCTTT

clone_size: NA
v_call: TRBV7-9
d_call: TRBD2
j_call: TRBJ2-3
cdr3_aa: CASSQDLAGSTDTQYF
cdr3_nt: TGTGCCAGCAGCCAAGATTTAGCGGGTTCAACAGATACGCAGTATTTT

clone_size: few
v_call: TRBV9
d_call: NA
j_call: TRBJ2-3
cdr3_aa: CASSVGSDTQYF
cdr3_nt: TGTGCCAGCAGCGTAGGTTCGGATACGCAGTATTTT

clone_size: NA
v_call: TRBV10-1
d_call: TRBD2
j_call: TRBJ2-3
cdr3_aa: CASSQSTSGLSTDTQYF
cdr3_nt: TGCGCCAGCAGCCAGTCTACTAGCGGCCTTAGCACAGATACGCAGTATTTT

clone_size: many
v_call: TRBV20-1
d_call: NA
j_call: TRBJ2-3
cdr3_aa: CSARDSRGPDTQYF
cdr3_nt: TGCAGTGCTAGAGATTCCAGGGGACCAGATACGCAGTATTTT

clone_size: few
v_call: TRBV6-5
d_call: NA
j_call: TRBJ2-7
cdr3_aa: CASSYSPDDVYEQYF
cdr3_nt: TGTGCCAGCAGTTACTCTCCAGACGACGTGTACGAGCAGTACTTC

clone_size: few
v_call: TRBV3-1
d_call: NA
j_call: TRBJ1-2
cdr3_aa: CASSQGTGTRNSYTF
cdr3_nt: TGTGCCAGCAGCCAAGGAACGGGCACCCGAAATAGCTACACCTTC

clone_size: few
v_call: TRBV30
d_call: TRBD2
j_call: TRBJ2-1
cdr3_aa: CAWSGTSGESYNEQFF
cdr3_nt: TGTGCCTGGAGCGGTACTAGCGGGGAGTCTTACAATGAGCAGTTCTTC

clone_size: NA
v_call: TRBV30
d_call: TRBD2
j_call: TRBJ2-3
cdr3_aa: CAQAGGPGPDTQYF
cdr3_nt: TGTGCCCAAGCGGGAGGGCCAGGACCAGATACGCAGTATTTT

clone_size: NA
v_call: TRBV5-1
d_call: TRBD1
j_call: TRBJ1-4
cdr3_aa: CASRGTGGTEKLFF
cdr3_nt: TGCGCCAGCAGGGGGACAGGGGGCACAGAAAAACTGTTTTTT

clone_size: NA
v_call: TRBV6-1
d_call: NA
j_call: TRBJ1-1
cdr3_aa: CASNKLGPLGAEAFF
cdr3_nt: TGTGCCAGCAACAAGTTGGGACCATTAGGAGCTGAAGCTTTCTTT

clone_size: many
v_call: TRBV11-2
d_call: TRBD2
j_call: TRBJ2-3
cdr3_aa: CASESGIRRTTQYF
cdr3_nt: TGTGCCAGCGAGAGCGGGATAAGGCGGACAACGCAGTATTTT

clone_size: few
v_call: TRBV20-1
d_call: TRBD2
j_call: TRBJ2-3
cdr3_aa: CSAREGGSKGTQYF
cdr3_nt: TGCAGTGCTAGAGAGGGCGGGAGTAAGGGTACGCAGTATTTT

clone_size: many
v_call: TRBV12-3/TRBV12-4
d_call: NA
j_call: TRBJ1-1
cdr3_aa: CASNLGGGTEAFF
cdr3_nt: TGTGCCAGCAACCTGGGGGGAGGGACTGAAGCTTTCTTT

clone_size: NA
v_call: TRBV12-5
d_call: NA
j_call: TRBJ2-5
cdr3_aa: CASGLFVNQETQYF
cdr3_nt: TGTGCTAGTGGTTTGTTCGTGAACCAAGAGACCCAGTACTTC

clone_size: NA
v_call: TRBV7-2
d_call: TRBD1
j_call: TRBJ2-5
cdr3_aa: CASSSEATGGYETQYF
cdr3_nt: TGTGCCAGCAGCTCCGAAGCCACAGGGGGCTATGAGACCCAGTACTTC

clone_size: many
v_call: TRBV11-1
d_call: TRBD1
j_call: TRBJ2-3
cdr3_aa: CASSWTGGGGAQYF
cdr3_nt: TGTGCCAGCAGCTGGACAGGGGGCGGAGGCGCGCAGTATTTT

clone_size: NA
v_call: TRBV5-1
d_call: TRBD1
j_call: TRBJ2-7
cdr3_aa: CASSLLQGTYEQYF
cdr3_nt: TGCGCCAGCAGCTTGTTACAGGGGACCTACGAGCAGTACTTC

clone_size: many
v_call: TRBV28
d_call: NA
j_call: TRBJ1-1
cdr3_aa: CASSLPGNRAFF
cdr3_nt: TGTGCCAGCAGCCTTCCGGGTAATAGGGCTTTCTTT

clone_size: few
v_call: TRBV5-5
d_call: NA
j_call: TRBJ2-7
cdr3_aa: CASSFTTDLYF
cdr3_nt: TGTGCCAGCAGCTTCACCACCGACCTGTACTTC

clone_size: NA
v_call: TRBV12-5
d_call: NA
j_call: TRBJ2-2
cdr3_aa: CASGLDVGASTGELFF
cdr3_nt: TGTGCTAGTGGTTTGGATGTGGGAGCCTCCACCGGGGAGCTGTTTTTT

clone_size: NA
v_call: TRBV6-5
d_call: NA
j_call: TRBJ2-2
cdr3_aa: CASSYEAGELFF
cdr3_nt: TGTGCCAGCAGTTACGAGGCCGGGGAGCTGTTTTTT

clone_size: NA
v_call: TRBV12-3/TRBV12-4
d_call: TRBD2
j_call: TRBJ2-3
cdr3_aa: CASSRPAGVADTRYF
cdr3_nt: TGTGCCAGCAGCCGACCAGCGGGAGTTGCAGATACGCGGTATTTT

clone_size: NA
v_call: TRBV7-6
d_call: NA
j_call: TRBJ2-1
cdr3_aa: CASRPQGENEQFF
cdr3_nt: TGTGCCAGCAGGCCACAGGGTGAAAATGAGCAGTTCTTC

clone_size: NA
v_call: TRBV5-1
d_call: TRBD2
j_call: TRBJ2-3
cdr3_aa: CASSLALREGRDTQYF
cdr3_nt: TGCGCCAGCAGCTTGGCGTTGCGGGAGGGCCGTGATACGCAGTATTTT

clone_size: many
v_call: TRBV6-2/TRBV6-3
d_call: NA
j_call: TRBJ1-5
cdr3_aa: CASVSGGVQPQHF
cdr3_nt: TGTGCCAGCGTGTCGGGAGGGGTTCAGCCCCAGCATTTT

clone_size: few
v_call: TRBV27
d_call: NA
j_call: TRBJ2-1
cdr3_aa: CASSVGLEISYNEQFF
cdr3_nt: TGTGCCAGCAGCGTTGGTTTGGAGATTTCCTACAATGAGCAGTTCTTC

clone_size: NA
v_call: TRBV11-3
d_call: NA
j_call: TRBJ2-7
cdr3_aa: CASSPGVLGEQYF
cdr3_nt: TGTGCCAGCAGCCCCGGGGTTCTGGGTGAGCAGTACTTC

clone_size: few
v_call: TRBV20-1
d_call: TRBD1
j_call: TRBJ1-6
cdr3_aa: CSAQTGGSDSPLHF
cdr3_nt: TGCAGTGCGCAGACAGGGGGCAGTGATTCACCCCTCCACTTT